This T cell receptor beta chain originates from a study of T cells after yellow fever vaccination. Study outcomes and limitations: In FACS-sorted repertoires, abundant clonotypes from the bulk population could appear as contaminants. The CD4 compartment and the CD8 compartment contained a small share of clonotypes in common. Most primary-vaccination clones recurred post-booster (roughly 96% CD4, around 90% CD8).

Remarks on this clonotype: Its antigen is currently unknown.

Conversion of TCR transcripts into cDNA relied on 5'RACE template switching, which added a universal primer site and UMIs. TCRdb itself ran the 5' RACE reads through MiXCR, one entry per CDR3 protein. The table has approximately 300,000 distinct CDR3 sequences, over 10% seen once. V gave up 4 bases and J gave up 1 base; unmatched junction bases: 13. Germline CDR1 and CDR2: SGHRS and YFSETQ. CDR3 length: 17 residues. This sequence originates from a man between 25 and 39 years old who received the YFV17D yellow fever vaccine. The genes are TRBV5-1 and TRBJ1-2, with 7 bases identical to TRBD1. The specimen was CD4+ T cells sorted from PBMCs, collected 45 days after the yellow fever booster vaccination. The chain's CDR3 is CASSQGQWGRNNYGYTF. The CDR3 nucleotides read TGCGCCAGCAGCCAGGGACAGTGGGGGCGCAATAACTATGGCTACACCTTC.